The 30 T cell receptor beta chains given below trace back to one sample, sequenced in a study of tumor-infiltrating lymphocytes in primary liver carcinoma. Production of TCR beta cDNA used 400 to 600 ng total RNA together with a constant-region primer. Investigators got TCR beta libraries out of three nested multiplex PCR rounds, done with slightly modified ARM-PCR. For around 9 cycles apiece, the opening two PCR rounds ran with TRBV1-TRBV30 forward primers and a C-beta reverse primer. Each CDR3 protein is one row after TCRdb ran MiXCR on the multiplex PCR reads. The sample contains about 190,000 distinct CDR3 sequences, 70% to 90% of which appear only once. The study co-extracted DNA and RNA from 20-30 mg of unsorted bulk tissue. Material for sequencing was tumor tissue from primary liver carcinoma. The receptor source for this set is a middle-aged man with primary liver carcinoma and hepatitis B virus infection.

This chain connects TRBV29-1 to TRBJ1-5, with D maybe TRBD1 (5 bases). Germline V gene lookup returns CDR1 SQVTM and CDR2 ANQGSEA. The CDR3 runs to 12 residues. The V and J ends lost 4 bases and 10 bases respectively, with 14 bases between them. CDR3 bases: TGCAGCGTTGTTCAGGGAGGGCATCCCCAGCATTTT. It encodes CSVVQGGHPQHF. The variable domain in full, completed from reference TRBV29-1 and TRBJ1-5, reads SAVISQKPSRDICQRGTSLTIQCQVDSQVTMMFWYRQQPGQSLTLIATANQGSEATYESGFVIDKFPISRPNLTFSTLTVSNMSPEDSSIYLCSVVQGGHPQHFGDGTRLSIL.

In the case of this clonotype: The CDR3 does not end in the conserved phenylalanine or tryptophan, so this is likely a read error. The rearrangement uses TRBV6-2 or TRBV6-3 and TRBJ1-2; D gene uncertain. Per germline, CDR1 MNHEY and CDR2 SVGEGT. The CDR3 sequence is 12 residues long. V was shortened by 6 bases and J by 4 bases, with 9 bases between the two germline ends. The CDR3 sequence is CASSPTPYGYTL. Here the CDR3 DNA reads TGTGCCAGCAGCCCAACACCCTATGGCTACACCTTA.

Notes on this clonotype: The junction departs from germline at one end; a sequencing error may be responsible. This rearrangement joins TRBV11-1 to TRBJ2-1; unclear D gene. CDR3 length equals 14 residues. The germline V gene encodes CDR1 SGHAT and CDR2 FQDESV (reference sequence). This CDR3 reads CTSSLGLTDNEQFF. CDR3 nucleotide sequence: TGTACCAGCAGCTTAGGCTTGACGGACAATGAGCAGTTCTTC.

This clonotype was counted once. One end of the junction does not line up with germline, which may come from a read error. The V and J genes are TRBV5-1 and TRBJ2-1, with TRBD1 as a possible D gene (5 bases). Germline CDR1 is SGHRS and CDR2 is YFSETQ. The CDR3 has 12 amino acids. The CDR3 DNA follows: TGCGCCAGCAACTTGGTCAGGGCCGAGCACTTCTTC. Its translation is CASNLVRAEHFF.

The V and J genes are TRBV12-3 or TRBV12-4 and TRBJ2-7, with a possible D match to TRBD1 (6 bases). The CDR3 has 16 amino acids. Trimming removed 2 bases from V and 1 base from J, with 15 bases in between. The CDR3 nucleotides are TGTGCCAGCAGTTTATGGGGGCACTGGAGATCCTACGAGCAGTACTTC. Its translation is CASSLWGHWRSYEQYF.

This clonotype was counted many times. This chain uses TRBV4-3 with TRBJ2-1; 12 bases are shared with TRBD2. Germline V gives CDR1 LGHNA, CDR2 YSLEER. The CDR3 loop spans 15 amino acids. The V segment lost 4 bases and the J segment 7 bases; nucleotides outside the gene matches: 5. The CDR3 sequence is CASSLGLAGRNEQFF. As DNA, the CDR3 is TGCGCCAGCAGCCTTGGACTAGCGGGAAGAAATGAGCAGTTCTTC.

This clonotype has a handful of counts. The junction shows a germline mismatch at one end, possibly a read error. DNA for the CDR3: TGTGTCAGCAGCTTGACTGGGGGGCACCCAGATACGCAGTATTTT. Amino acid sequence: CVSSLTGGHPDTQYF. The V call is TRBV5-5, the J call TRBJ2-3; D assignment may be TRBD1 or TRBD2 (6 bases each). Per germline, CDR1 SGHKS and CDR2 YYEKEE (reference sequence). The CDR3 length is 15 residues. The full variable domain, in which reference TRBV5-5 and TRBJ2-3 provide the parts outside the CDR3, is DAGVTQSPTHLIKTRGQQVTLRCSPISGHKSVSWYQQVLGQGPQFIFQYYEKEERGRGNFPDRFSARQFPNYSSELNVNALLLGDSALYLCVSSLTGGHPDTQYFGPGTRLTVL.

About this clonotype: Germline is not matched at one junction end, which may reflect a read error. CDR3 region: CIVGTSEAKTGELFF. The DNA of the CDR3 is TGCATCGTTGGGACTAGCGAGGCGAAGACCGGGGAGCTGTTTTTT. The chain joins TRBV29-1 to TRBJ2-2, with 10 bases fitting TRBD2. The CDR3 contains 15 residues. Germline V gene sequence: CDR1 SQVTM, CDR2 ANQGSEA.

Of note for this clonotype: Without the conserved terminal phenylalanine or tryptophan, this CDR3 likely stems from a read error. The J gene is TRBJ1-4, the V gene TRBV6-5; 11 bases agree with TRBD1. CDR1 and CDR2 (germline): MNHEY, SVGAGI. CDR3 length: 18 amino acids. The CDR3 sequence: CANSYSGGTGGKNEKLFY. CDR3 nucleotide sequence: TGTGCCAACAGTTACTCAGGAGGGACAGGGGGGAAAAATGAAAAACTGTTTTAT.

J is TRBJ2-2 and V is TRBV5-4, with no clear D. Trimming removed 6 bases from V and 0 bases from J, with 12 bases in between. Germline V gives CDR1 SGHNT, CDR2 YYREEE (reference sequence). The CDR3 has 15 amino acids. CDR3 sequence: CASNPEQANTGELFF. CDR3 bases: TGTGCCAGCAACCCGGAACAAGCGAACACCGGGGAGCTGTTTTTT.

The chain joins TRBV6-1 to TRBJ1-6; D is undetermined. Trimming removed 9 bases at V and 8 bases at J, with 14 bases between. This CDR3 is 13 amino acids long. CDR1 is MNHNS and CDR2 is SASEGT in the germline V gene. CDR3 protein: CARSLERYSPLHF. DNA of the CDR3: TGTGCCAGAAGCTTAGAGAGGTATTCACCCCTCCACTTT.

Details on this clonotype: A much more abundant neighbour one base away suggests this may be a read error. This chain uses TRBV6-4 with TRBJ2-1, with D tentatively TRBD2 (5 bases). CDR3 length: 14 amino acids. The V gene's germline CDR1 is MRHNA and CDR2 SNTAGT. The CDR3 loop reads CASSGDDDYNEQLF. The CDR3 DNA sequence: TGTGCCAGCAGTGGAGACGATGACTACAATGAGCAGTTATTC.

The chain employs TRBV12-3 or TRBV12-4 and TRBJ1-2; D is perhaps TRBD1 (5 bases). Trimming removed 3 bases at V and 7 bases at J, with 18 bases between. CDR3 length: 15 residues. The CDR3 DNA follows: TGTGCCAGCAGTTTGTCGGGTCAGGGAAAGCGTGGCTACACCTTC. The encoded protein is CASSLSGQGKRGYTF.

This clonotype has only one observation. The V gene is TRBV11-2, the J gene TRBJ1-4; D gene ambiguous. Germline V gene lookup returns CDR1 SGHAT and CDR2 FQNNGV. The CDR3 contains 16 residues. CDR3 sequence (DNA): TGTGTCAGTAGCGCCACGACGGGGTGTGTTAATGAAAAACTGTTTTTT. Protein: CVSSATTGCVNEKLFF.

In this sample, this clonotype turned up a few times. A much larger clonotype is one base distant, so this may be a read error. The rearrangement links TRBV7-9 to TRBJ2-2; D perhaps matches TRBD1 (5 bases). The germline CDR1 and CDR2 sequences are SEHNR and FQNEAQ (reference sequence). This CDR3 is 14 amino acids long. CDR3 DNA sequence: TGTGCCAACAGCGCCCGACAGTTCACCGGGGAGCTGTTTTTT. Translation: CANSARQFTGELFF.

The chain is built from TRBV7-3 and TRBJ1-4, with TRBD1 matching over 11 bases. Germline V gene data show CDR1 as SGHTA and CDR2 as FQGTGA. Trimming took 5 bases from V and 5 from J; bases not matched to a gene: 4. The CDR3 is made up of 15 amino acids. The CDR3 region has the DNA TGTGCCAGCAGCGTTAGGACAGGGGGCAATGAAAAACTGTTTTTT. It encodes CASSVRTGGNEKLFF.

The J gene is TRBJ2-7, the V gene TRBV4-3; D possibly corresponds to TRBD1 (6 bases). The ends were cut back, 0 bases at V and 0 bases at J, with 9 bases in the middle. The germline CDR1 and CDR2 sequences are LGHNA and YSLEER. There are 15 residues in the CDR3. The CDR3: CASSQDWGPSYEQYF. The CDR3 nucleotides are TGCGCCAGCAGCCAAGATTGGGGGCCCTCCTACGAGCAGTACTTC.

V usage is TRBV6-2 or TRBV6-3 and J usage is TRBJ2-5, with D unclear. CDR3 length: 15 amino acids. V shed 5 bases and J shed 5 bases, with 18 bases lying between them. Looked up from germline, CDR1 is MNHEY and CDR2 is SVGEGT. The CDR3, as DNA: TGTGCCAGCAGTGAAATACCAGTGGGCCATGAGACCCAGTACTTC. This codes for CASSEIPVGHETQYF.

The chain carries TRBV6-5 and TRBJ1-2; 8 positions agree with TRBD1. The germline V gene has CDR1 MNHEY and CDR2 SVGAGI. The junction had 10 bases not matched to a gene; V was cut back by 0 bases and J by 10 bases. The CDR3 loop spans 15 amino acids. CDR3 DNA: TGTGCCAGCAGTTACTCAACAGGGGGAATAATTGACTACACCTTC. Protein: CASSYSTGGIIDYTF.

This clonotype was counted many times. The V gene is TRBV30, the J gene TRBJ1-4; D is perhaps TRBD1 (5 bases). Deletions cut 2 bases from V and 7 bases from J, with 11 bases between. Germline V gives CDR1 GTSNPN, CDR2 SVGIG (reference sequence). The CDR3 sequence is 13 residues long. CDR3 nucleotides: TGTGCCTGGAGTAACCAGGGACGTGAAAAACTGTTTTTT. Protein sequence: CAWSNQGREKLFF.

Note on this clonotype: At one boundary the junction diverges from the germline segment, which might be a read error. CDR3 in DNA: TGTGCCAGCAGCTTTCCCGAGACTAGCGGCTCCAAAAACATTAAGTACTTC. Protein sequence: CASSFPETSGSKNIKYF. The rearrangement links TRBV11-1 to TRBJ2-4; TRBD2 matches 9 bases. The germline gives CDR1 SGHAT, CDR2 FQDESV (reference sequence). CDR3 length equals 17 residues.

On this clonotype itself: This sequence may be a read error, since a much larger clone differs from it by one base. CDR3 sequence reads: CTTLGSNQPQHF. In nucleotides, the CDR3 is TGTACCACCTTAGGGAGCAATCAGCCCCAGCATTTT. The chain combines TRBV28 with TRBJ1-5; no firm D call. The CDR3 spans 12 residues. Germline V CDR1 and CDR2: MDHEN, SYDVKM. Filled out from reference TRBV28 and TRBJ1-5, the complete variable domain reads DVKVTQSSRYLVKRTGEKVFLECVQDMDHENMFWYRQDPGLGLRLIYFSYDVKMKEKGDIPEGYSVSREKKERFSLILESASTNQTSMYLCTTLGSNQPQHFGDGTRLSIL.

For this clonotype: This may arise from a read error, as a much more abundant clone is one base away. The V call is TRBV13, the J call TRBJ2-7; 9 nucleotides agree with TRBD2. V shed 5 bases, J shed 3 bases, and the junction held 8 bases outside the gene matches. The CDR3 has 15 amino acids. CDR1 is PRHDT and CDR2 is FYEKMQ in the germline V gene (reference sequence). CDR3 sequence reads: CASSISGTSSYEQYF. The CDR3 DNA follows: TGTGCCAGCAGCATCTCCGGGACTAGCAGCTACGAGCAGTACTTC.

This clonotype was counted many times. The chain employs TRBV19 and TRBJ1-3, with TRBD1 identical over 7 bases. Germline values: CDR1 LNHDA, CDR2 SQIVND (reference sequence). The CDR3 extends over 16 amino acids. After removal of 7 bases from V and 0 bases from J, the junction contained 9 bases not matched to a gene. The CDR3 sequence is CASTSQGQVSGNTIYF. The DNA for the CDR3 is TGTGCCAGTACCTCTCAAGGACAGGTCTCTGGAAACACCATATATTTT. Full variable domain (rest looked up from reference TRBV19 and TRBJ1-3): DGGITQSPKYLFRKEGQNVTLSCEQNLNHDAMYWYRQDPGQGLRLIYYSQIVNDFQKGDIAEGYSVSREKKESFPLTVTSAQKNPTAFYLCASTSQGQVSGNTIYFGEGSWLTVV.

Details on this clonotype: One junction end does not reproduce the germline sequence, and a read error may be involved. The rearrangement uses TRBV6-5 and TRBJ2-2; D not certain. There are 14 residues in the CDR3. CDR1 and CDR2 (germline): MNHEY, SVGAGI. CDR3 in amino acids: CASSCLGNTRELFF. The CDR3 bases are TGTGCCAGCAGTTGCCTAGGGAACACCCGGGAGCTGTTTTTT.

This clonotype was counted a single time. Relative to the germline gene, one junction end is altered; a read error may explain this. The chain carries TRBV28 and TRBJ2-1; no reliable D call. Germline CDR1 MDHEN, CDR2 SYDVKM. This CDR3 is built from 15 residues. CDR3 in DNA: TGTGCCAGTAGTTTAGTTGGGCCATCTGTGAATGAGCAGCTCTTC. Translation: CASSLVGPSVNEQLF. Filled out from reference TRBV28 and TRBJ2-1, the complete variable domain reads DVKVTQSSRYLVKRTGEKVFLECVQDMDHENMFWYRQDPGLGLRLIYFSYDVKMKEKGDIPEGYSVSREKKERFSLILESASTNQTSMYLCASSLVGPSVNEQLFGPGTRLTVL.

This clonotype rates as medium-sized. This chain uses TRBV29-1 with TRBJ1-1; D is uncertain. The CDR3 has 15 amino acids. Trimming shortened V by 7 bases and J by 0 bases, and 18 bases separated the two germline ends. The germline V gene encodes CDR1 SQVTM and CDR2 ANQGSEA. The CDR3 loop is CSASPGWAMNTEAFF. Written as DNA, the CDR3 is TGCAGCGCTTCCCCGGGTTGGGCAATGAACACTGAAGCTTTCTTT.

About this clonotype: The junction differs from germline at one of its ends, possibly a read error. The chain links TRBV29-1 to TRBJ1-1; 8 bases match TRBD1. The length of the CDR3 is 14 residues. Germline CDR1 is SQVTM and CDR2 is ANQGSEA. CDR3 sequence reads: CIVTRQGSNTEAFF. As DNA, the CDR3 is TGCATCGTTACAAGACAGGGGTCTAACACTGAAGCTTTCTTT.

About this clonotype itself: Relative to the germline gene, one junction end is altered; a read error may explain this. The chain employs TRBV6-1 and TRBJ2-4; 7 bases match TRBD2. Germline loops: CDR1 MNHNS, CDR2 SASEGT. The CDR3 length is 14 residues. CDR3 amino acids: CASDGGSSQNIQHF. DNA of the CDR3: TGTGCCAGCGACGGGGGGTCATCCCAAAACATTCAGCACTTC.

Notes on this clonotype: Likely a read error: the CDR3 ends without its conserved phenylalanine or tryptophan. Because the CDR3's place on the DNA is in doubt, the DNA is left out and the CDR3 is given as listed by TCRdb. The V gene is TRBV5-4, the J gene TRBJ2-1; the table gives TRBD1 as D, unverified against the DNA. Germline-derived CDR1 and CDR2 are SGHNT and YYREEE (reference sequence). The CDR3 length is 13 residues, termini included. CDR3 region: CASSRRGGVEPFL.